The TCR beta chain under discussion was sequenced for a study of cytomegalovirus exposure and HLA in healthy donors. TCRdb's table, derived via immunoSEQ multiplex PCR, lists solely in-frame clones and lacks some. The sample has over 45,000 clones, around 90% seen once. Study outcomes and limitations: Among TCR beta chains, those listed as cytomegalovirus-associated numbered over 150.

The table lists this clone with a few counts. Its antigen is unidentified. Trimming removed 7 bases from V and 8 bases from J, with 17 bases in between. CDR3 length: 13 residues. Germline CDR1 is MDHEN and CDR2 is SYDVKM. An approximately 120-subject validation cohort, separate from the 666-subject first cohort, supplied the donors. This clonotype was sampled from a man between 18 and 35 years old in good health and CMV-seronegative. The sample comprised PBMCs. The gene calls are TRBV28 and TRBJ1-2, with TRBD1 as a possible D gene (6 bases). The DNA for the CDR3 is TGTGCCAGCACCGAATCGGGGGGCCGGGGCTACACCTTC. This encodes CASTESGGRGYTF.